A selection of T cell receptor beta chains follows, all from one sample in a study of blood T cells in healthy people across ages. TCRdb recomputed calls from the 5' RACE reads with MiXCR, one row per CDR3 protein. Among 1.5 million or so distinct CDR3 sequences listed, less than 45% were seen once. The specimen sequenced was blood. These receptors all come from a woman between 18 and 30 years old in good health. Both conserved end residues are part of each CDR3. A D gene is named only where the DNA matches it firmly. Not every row has a clone size; where given, it reads once, few, many or a size class.

-,TRBJ2-1,TRBV2,-,CASREPTYEQFF,TGTGCCAGCAGAGAACCGACCTATGAGCAGTTCTTC
-,TRBJ2-5,TRBV7-2,-,CASTSKRTSRGETQYF,TGTGCCAGCACCTCGAAGAGAACTAGTAGAGGAGAGACCCAGTACTTC
TRBD1,TRBJ2-1,TRBV5-1,-,CASSPGTGGVGEQFF,TGCGCCAGCAGCCCTGGGACAGGGGGGGTGGGTGAGCAGTTCTTC
-,TRBJ1-1,TRBV5-1,few,CASSLQAMRNTEAFF,TGCGCCAGCAGCTTACAGGCTATGAGGAACACTGAAGCTTTCTTT
-,TRBJ2-3,TRBV20-1,many,CSASLTDTQYF,TGCAGTGCTAGCCTCACAGATACGCAGTATTTT
-,TRBJ2-7,TRBV21-1,-,CGSSKIETPYEQYF,TGTGGCAGCAGCAAAATTGAGACACCGTACGAGCAGTACTTC
-,TRBJ1-5,TRBV4-1,once,CASSQVGLHNQPQHF,TGCGCCAGCAGCCAAGTTGGGCTGCACAATCAGCCCCAGCATTTT
TRBD1,TRBJ1-4,TRBV6-5,-,CASSPDRGLEKLFF,TGTGCCAGCAGCCCCGACAGGGGTTTGGAAAAACTGTTTTTT
-,TRBJ2-7,TRBV3-1,-,CASSQDGLFYEQYF,TGTGCCAGCAGCCAAGATGGGCTCTTCTACGAGCAGTACTTC
TRBD1,TRBJ1-6,TRBV10-3,few,CATTTGPNSPLHF,TGTGCCACAACGACAGGGCCGAATTCACCCCTCCACTTT
-,TRBJ2-1,TRBV4-1,-,CASSQTPGLFYNEQFF,TGCGCCAGCAGCCAGACGCCGGGACTTTTCTACAATGAGCAGTTCTTC
TRBD2,TRBJ2-7,TRBV4-2,-,CASSQEPSGRTSSYEQYF,TGTGCCAGCAGCCAAGAGCCTAGCGGGAGGACCAGCTCCTACGAGCAGTACTTC
-,TRBJ1-2,TRBV4-3,once,CASSQDAPGHLGGYTF,TGCGCCAGCAGCCAAGATGCACCCGGACACTTAGGAGGCTACACCTTC
TRBD1,TRBJ1-1,TRBV20-1,few,CSADDRGRGNTEAFF,TGCAGTGCGGATGACAGGGGGCGCGGGAACACTGAAGCTTTCTTT
-,TRBJ1-5,TRBV20-1,-,CSARETGFGNQPQHF,TGCAGTGCTAGGGAAACAGGGTTCGGCAATCAGCCCCAGCATTTT
-,TRBJ2-1,TRBV29-1,many,CSVPSGQNYNEQFF,TGCAGCGTTCCTTCGGGACAAAACTACAATGAGCAGTTCTTC
-,TRBJ2-3,TRBV10-3,few,CAISDRQFTDTQYF,TGTGCCATCAGTGATCGACAGTTCACAGATACGCAGTATTTT
-,TRBJ2-3,TRBV20-1,few,CSAVGLRLDTQYF,TGCAGTGCTGTGGGACTTAGGTTAGATACGCAGTATTTT
-,TRBJ1-5,TRBV11-2,many,CASSYQGNQPQHF,TGTGCCAGCAGCTATCAGGGAAATCAGCCCCAGCATTTT
-,TRBJ1-5,TRBV12-3/TRBV12-4,few,CASSLGRGSQPQHF,TGTGCCAGCAGTCTCGGAAGGGGTTCGCAGCCCCAGCATTTT
-,TRBJ2-1,TRBV6-6,few,CASRGSAYEQFF,TGTGCCAGCAGAGGTAGTGCCTATGAGCAGTTCTTC
-,TRBJ2-3,TRBV20-1,few,CSAHPSNPDTQYF,TGCAGTGCTCATCCTAGCAACCCAGATACGCAGTATTTT
-,TRBJ2-5,TRBV5-1,-,CASSLASQRGGQETQYF,TGCGCCAGCAGCTTGGCTTCTCAGCGCGGCGGACAAGAGACCCAGTACTTC
-,TRBJ2-7,TRBV7-2,-,CASSLAGLPHNEQYF,TGTGCCAGCAGCTTAGCGGGGCTGCCACACAATGAGCAGTACTTC
-,TRBJ2-4,TRBV11-2,-,CASSPRGGQLAKNIQHF,TGTGCCAGCAGCCCTAGAGGGGGGCAACTAGCCAAAAACATTCAGCACTTC
-,TRBJ2-7,TRBV6-5,-,CASSYQMTYEQYF,TGTGCCAGCAGTTACCAAATGACTTACGAGCAGTACTTC
-,TRBJ2-7,TRBV29-1,-,CSVEVWADSTDYEQYF,TGCAGCGTTGAAGTTTGGGCAGACAGCACCGACTACGAGCAGTACTTC
-,TRBJ1-3,TRBV7-2,-,CASSLNSVSGNTIYF,TGTGCCAGCAGCTTAAATTCCGTCTCTGGAAACACCATATATTTT
TRBD1,TRBJ1-2,TRBV25-1,-,CASRTGDGGYTF,TGTGCCAGCAGAACAGGGGACGGTGGCTACACCTTC
TRBD1,TRBJ2-2,TRBV7-2,-,CASSFWTGKRTGELFF,TGTGCCAGCAGCTTTTGGACAGGGAAGCGCACCGGGGAGCTGTTTTTT
-,TRBJ1-5,TRBV27,-,CASRPTTGNQPQHF,TGTGCCAGCAGACCAACAACAGGGAATCAGCCCCAGCATTTT
TRBD2,TRBJ2-1,TRBV10-3,few,CAIGRSGGDYNEQFF,TGTGCCATCGGGCGTAGCGGGGGTGATTACAATGAGCAGTTCTTC
-,TRBJ1-5,TRBV10-3,-,CATRDFTNQPQHF,TGTGCCACCAGGGACTTTACTAATCAGCCCCAGCATTTT
-,TRBJ2-4,TRBV5-1,few,CASSLGTANIQYF,TGCGCCAGCAGCTTGGGCACGGCAAACATTCAGTACTTC
-,TRBJ2-3,TRBV7-2,many,CASSLVAGTDTQYF,TGCGCCAGCAGCTTGGTGGCGGGGACAGATACGCAGTATTTT
TRBD1,TRBJ1-1,TRBV29-1,few,CSVVGQGNYTEAFF,TGCAGCGTTGTGGGACAGGGGAATTACACTGAAGCTTTCTTT
TRBD2,TRBJ2-2,TRBV4-3,-,CASSQVVYHASGGNGELFF,TGCGCCAGCAGCCAAGTGGTTTACCACGCTAGCGGGGGAAACGGGGAGCTGTTTTTT
-,TRBJ2-7,TRBV27,-,CASSSLRGRGQYF,TGTGCCAGCAGTTCACTTCGCGGGCGAGGGCAGTACTTC
TRBD1,TRBJ1-4,TRBV6-5,-,CASSYSQGERKLFF,TGTGCCAGCAGTTACTCGCAGGGGGAGAGAAAACTGTTTTTT
-,TRBJ2-7,TRBV28,-,CASSLRQGLRSYEQYF,TGTGCCAGCAGTTTACGCCAGGGCCTACGCTCCTACGAGCAGTACTTC
TRBD1,TRBJ2-7,TRBV6-2/TRBV6-3,-,CASIGTGTEGYEQYF,TGTGCCAGCATCGGGACAGGAACCGAAGGCTACGAGCAGTACTTC